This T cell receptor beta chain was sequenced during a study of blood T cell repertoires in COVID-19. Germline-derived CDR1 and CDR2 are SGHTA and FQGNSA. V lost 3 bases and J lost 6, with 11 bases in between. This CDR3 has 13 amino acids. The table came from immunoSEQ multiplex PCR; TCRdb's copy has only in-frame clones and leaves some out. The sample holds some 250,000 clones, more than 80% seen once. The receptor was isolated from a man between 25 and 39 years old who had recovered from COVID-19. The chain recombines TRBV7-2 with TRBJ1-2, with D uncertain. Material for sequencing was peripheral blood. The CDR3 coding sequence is TGTGCCAGCAGCTTCCGTGCACTGGATGGCTACACCTTC. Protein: CASSFRALDGYTF.